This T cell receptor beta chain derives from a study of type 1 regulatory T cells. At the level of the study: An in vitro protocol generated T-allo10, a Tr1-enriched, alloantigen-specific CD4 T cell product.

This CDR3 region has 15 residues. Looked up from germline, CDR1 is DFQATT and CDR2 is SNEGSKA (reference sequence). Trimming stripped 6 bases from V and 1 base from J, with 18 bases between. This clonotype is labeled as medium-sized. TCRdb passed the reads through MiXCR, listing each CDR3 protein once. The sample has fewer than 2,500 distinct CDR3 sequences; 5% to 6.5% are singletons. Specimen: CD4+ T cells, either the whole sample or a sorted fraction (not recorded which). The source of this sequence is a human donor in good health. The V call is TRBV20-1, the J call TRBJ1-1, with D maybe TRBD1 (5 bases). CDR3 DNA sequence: TGCAGTGCCCTTAGGGGTGACAGCCCGAACACTGAAGCTTTCTTT. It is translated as CSALRGDSPNTEAFF.